The 21 T cell receptor beta chains below come from one sample, sequenced in a study of T cells in Graves' hyperthyroidism and ophthalmopathy. Regions amplified from RNA transcripts were the TCR beta CDR3 regions. Carried out on the TCR CDR3, a first-round RT-PCR used the HTBI primer set. TCRdb re-called the multiplex PCR reads with MiXCR, one entry per CDR3 protein. Found here are about 680,000 distinct CDR3 sequences, around 40% of them singletons; the top ten hold 30% to 40%. The sample taken for sequencing was blood. The receptors originated from a woman in her forties with Graves' hyperthyroidism.

V usage is TRBV20-1 and J usage is TRBJ2-7, with TRBD1 identical over 10 bases. CDR1 DFQATT and CDR2 SNEGSKA come from the germline V gene (reference sequence). V was pared by 6 bases and J by 2 bases, with 7 bases of the junction left unmatched. This CDR3 is 14 amino acids long. CDR3 sequence reads: CSAGSGTGAYEQYF. CDR3 coding DNA: TGCAGTGCGGGTTCCGGGACAGGGGCCTACGAGCAGTACTTC.

Concerning this clonotype itself: Germline and junction disagree at one end, which may indicate a read error. The rearrangement links TRBV7-9 to TRBJ2-7; D is undetermined. The CDR3 contains 17 residues. Germline CDR1 is SEHNR and CDR2 is FQNEAQ (reference sequence). The chain's CDR3 is CASSLKAGEARSYEQYF. CDR3 coding DNA: TGTGCCAGCAGCCTCAAAGCAGGCGAGGCGCGCAGCTACGAACAGTACTTC.

This clonotype was found a few times. V gene TRBV18 combines with J gene TRBJ2-7; TRBD1 is a possible D gene (5 bases). CDR1 is KGHSH, CDR2 LQKENI, per germline. CDR3 length: 14 residues. V was shortened by 5 bases and J by 2 bases, with 13 bases between the two germline ends. The CDR3 sequence: CASSKDSPPYEQYF. The CDR3, as DNA: TGTGCCAGCTCAAAAGACAGCCCCCCCTACGAGCAGTACTTC. The full variable domain, its missing parts supplied by reference TRBV18 and TRBJ2-7, is NAGVMQNPRHLVRRRGQEARLRCSPMKGHSHVYWYRQLPEEGLKFMVYLQKENIIDESGMPKERFSAEFPKEGPSILRIQQVVRGDSAAYFCASSKDSPPYEQYFGPGTRLTVT.

This chain joins TRBV30 and TRBJ2-7; 9 nucleotides line up with TRBD2. The CDR3 has 11 amino acids. Germline loops: CDR1 GTSNPN, CDR2 SVGIG (reference sequence). Written as DNA, the CDR3 is TGTGCTTGCGGGGGGGCCTACGAGCAGTACTTC. Encoded protein: CACGGAYEQYF.

The table lists this clonotype with a count of one. A clone one base away is much larger, so this may be a read error. The chain has TRBV6-5 and TRBJ2-7; perhaps TRBD1 as D (6 bases). CDR1 and CDR2 (germline): MNHEY, SVGAGI. Trimming pared 6 bases from V and 5 bases from J, leaving 14 bases between. This CDR3 is 13 amino acids long. The CDR3 DNA follows: TGTGCCAGCAGGCTGACAGGTCGAGACGAGCAGTACTTC. Translated, it gives CASRLTGRDEQYF.

V is TRBV10-3 and J is TRBJ2-6; 10 bases are a match to TRBD1. Trimming removed 2 bases from V and 0 bases from J; junction bases left unmatched: 7. The CDR3 is 19 residues long. Germline lookup yields CDR1 ENHRY and CDR2 SYGVKD. This CDR3 reads CAISEKVDRGCSGANVLTF. The CDR3 nucleotides are TGTGCCATCAGTGAGAAAGTGGACAGGGGGTGCTCTGGGGCCAACGTCCTGACTTTC.

This clonotype was counted at least ten times. The V gene is TRBV12-3 or TRBV12-4, the J gene TRBJ1-2; D gene ambiguous. This CDR3 has 15 residues. Between the trimmed V and J ends, which lost 4 bases and 7 bases, there was a span of 19 bases. The CDR3: CASSSLGPLRSGYTF. The CDR3 DNA is TGTGCCAGCAGTTCTCTCGGCCCGCTCAGGTCTGGCTACACCTTC.

This clonotype was observed once. The chain uses TRBV10-2 and TRBJ2-7; D unclear. Germline V gene data show CDR1 as WSHSY and CDR2 as SAAADI. The CDR3 spans 14 residues. Trimming pared 4 bases from V and 2 bases from J, leaving 12 bases between. Here the CDR3 reads CASSVVVWAYEQYF. The CDR3 DNA is TGCGCCAGCAGTGTGGTGGTTTGGGCCTACGAGCAGTACTTC.

Many counts were recorded for this clonotype. The gene calls are TRBV9 and TRBJ2-5; 9 bases align to TRBD1. The trim removed 4 bases at V and 4 bases at J, leaving 8 bases unmatched. Germline CDR1 SGDLS, CDR2 YYNGEE. The CDR3 is 15 amino acids. DNA for the CDR3: TGTGCCAGCAGCCCCGGGACAGGGAAGGTAGAGACCCAGTACTTC. Its translation: CASSPGTGKVETQYF.

This clonotype showed up just once. V and J are TRBV29-1 and TRBJ1-1; no clear D gene. This CDR3 spans 10 amino acids. Trimming removed 8 bases at V and 4 bases at J, with 8 bases between. Per the germline V gene, CDR1 is SQVTM and CDR2 is ANQGSEA. The CDR3 nucleotides are TGCAGCTTAGGTGGCACTGAAGCTTTCTTT. Translating it yields CSLGGTEAFF.

A remark on this clonotype: A much larger clonotype is one base distant, so this may be a read error. The chain joins TRBV11-2 to TRBJ2-7; D is possibly TRBD1 (6 bases). The germline CDR1 and CDR2 sequences are SGHAT and FQNNGV. The CDR3 is made up of 15 amino acids. The V and J ends lost 8 bases and 1 base respectively, with 18 bases between them. The CDR3 sequence: CASGPDRLLSYEQYF. The DNA of the CDR3 is TGTGCCAGCGGCCCCGACAGGCTCCTTTCCTACGAGCAGTACTTC.

This clonotype has only a few counts. The V gene is TRBV6-5, the J gene TRBJ1-4; D not resolved. Trimming left V 4 bases short and J 5 bases short, with 5 bases between. The CDR3 is made up of 12 amino acids. In germline, CDR1 is MNHEY, CDR2 SVGAGI. CDR3 protein: CASSSRNEKLFF. The CDR3 nucleotides read TGTGCCAGCAGTTCCAGAAATGAAAAACTGTTTTTT.

Comment on this clonotype: A read error may explain this, as a much larger clone is one base away. The chain is built from TRBV7-3 and TRBJ2-7; TRBD1 might be the D (6 bases). The CDR3 has 14 residues. V was clipped by 3 bases and J by 6 bases, with 15 bases between them. The germline V gene has CDR1 SGHTA and CDR2 FQGTGA. The DNA of the CDR3 is TGTGCCAGCAGCTTGGGGGCAGGGGTCTCCGAGCAGTACTTC. Encoded protein: CASSLGAGVSEQYF.

The rearrangement links TRBV15 to TRBJ1-2, with D tentatively TRBD1 (5 bases). V was clipped by 5 bases and J by 7 bases, with 17 bases between them. Germline V lookup: CDR1 LNHNV, CDR2 YYDKDF (reference sequence). The CDR3 contains 14 residues. DNA for the CDR3: TGTGCCACCAGCGTTGACCGGGGCGGTCGTGGCTACACCTTC. It codes for CATSVDRGGRGYTF. The full variable domain, rest sourced from reference TRBV15 and TRBJ1-2, is DAMVIQNPRYQVTQFGKPVTLSCSQTLNHNVMYWYQQKSSQAPKLLFHYYDKDFNNEADTPDNFQSRRPNTSFCFLDIRSPGLGDTAMYLCATSVDRGGRGYTFGSGTRLTVV.

In its sample, this clonotype was seen a few times. The V and J genes are TRBV7-8 and TRBJ1-2; 7 nucleotides agree with TRBD1. The V gene's germline CDR1 is SGHVS and CDR2 FQNEAQ. The V gene end was trimmed by 1 base and the J gene end by 1 base; junction bases not matched to a gene: 3. This CDR3 is built from 15 residues. The CDR3 coding sequence is TGTGCCAGCAGCTTAGATACAGGGGTTAACTATGGCTACACCTTC. Translation gives CASSLDTGVNYGYTF. Combining the CDR3 with reference TRBV7-8 and TRBJ1-2 gives the whole variable domain GAGVSQSPRYKVAKRGQDVALRCDPISGHVSLFWYQQALGQGPEFLTYFQNEAQLDKSGLPSDRFFAERPEGSVSTLKIQRTQQEDSAVYLCASSLDTGVNYGYTFGSGTRLTVV.

This clonotype was counted many times. V and J are TRBV10-1 and TRBJ1-6; D gene unclear. Germline values: CDR1 WNHNN, CDR2 SYGVQD (reference sequence). The CDR3 extends over 14 amino acids. V was clipped by 0 bases and J by 8 bases, with 8 bases between them. The CDR3 DNA sequence: TGCGCCAGCAGTGAGTCGATGGAGGATTCACCCCTCCACTTT. Translation: CASSESMEDSPLHF.

The chain couples TRBV7-2 to TRBJ2-7; TRBD1 agrees at 10 bases. Germline V gene lookup returns CDR1 SGHTA and CDR2 FQGNSA. This CDR3 region has 17 residues. The trim removed 5 bases at V and 5 bases at J, leaving 15 bases unmatched. The CDR3: CASSRYLPGQGFDEQYF. The DNA of the CDR3 is TGTGCCAGCAGCCGGTATTTGCCGGGACAGGGGTTTGACGAGCAGTACTTC. The full variable domain, rest sourced from reference TRBV7-2 and TRBJ2-7, is GAGVSQSPSNKVTEKGKDVELRCDPISGHTALYWYRQSLGQGLEFLIYFQGNSAPDKSGLPSDRFSAERTGGSVSTLTIQRTQQEDSAVYLCASSRYLPGQGFDEQYFGPGTRLTVT.

This clonotype was observed at least ten times. The chain joins TRBV6-5 to TRBJ1-6; 8 nucleotides line up with TRBD1. After removal of 6 bases from V and 7 bases from J, the junction contained 5 bases not matched to a gene. The V gene's germline CDR1 is MNHEY and CDR2 SVGAGI. This CDR3 is 14 amino acids long. CDR3 nucleotides: TGTGCCAGCAGAGGGACAGGTACCAATTCACCCCTCCACTTT. Protein: CASRGTGTNSPLHF.

The CDR3 DNA follows: TGTGCCAGCACCGGTGGGGGTCAGCCGGACACTGAAGCTTTCTTT. Protein product: CASTGGGQPDTEAFF. The chain links TRBV12-3 or TRBV12-4 to TRBJ1-1; D perhaps matches TRBD1 (5 bases). V dropped 7 bases and J dropped 3 bases, with 18 bases sitting between them. The CDR3 is 15 amino acids.

This chain joins TRBV19 and TRBJ1-4; D unresolved. The germline V and J ends were trimmed by 7 bases and 0 bases, with 6 bases remaining between them. CDR3 length: 13 amino acids. The V gene's germline CDR1 is LNHDA and CDR2 SQIVND (reference sequence). The CDR3 region has the DNA TGTGCCAGTAAAAAGGCAACTAATGAAAAACTGTTTTTT. Translation: CASKKATNEKLFF. Full variable domain (rest looked up from reference TRBV19 and TRBJ1-4): DGGITQSPKYLFRKEGQNVTLSCEQNLNHDAMYWYRQDPGQGLRLIYYSQIVNDFQKGDIAEGYSVSREKKESFPLTVTSAQKNPTAFYLCASKKATNEKLFFGSGTQLSVL.

Note on this clonotype: This may be a read error, as it is one base from a much larger clone. V and J are TRBV20-1 and TRBJ2-5; 7 nucleotides line up with TRBD2. The V segment lost 7 bases and the J segment 9 bases; nucleotides outside the gene matches: 20. Per the germline V gene, CDR1 is DFQATT and CDR2 is SNEGSKA (reference sequence). CDR3 length: 15 amino acids. The chain's CDR3 is CSGGILYNLREAQYF. The CDR3 coding sequence is TGCAGTGGCGGGATTCTTTATAACCTCCGGGAGGCCCAGTACTTC.